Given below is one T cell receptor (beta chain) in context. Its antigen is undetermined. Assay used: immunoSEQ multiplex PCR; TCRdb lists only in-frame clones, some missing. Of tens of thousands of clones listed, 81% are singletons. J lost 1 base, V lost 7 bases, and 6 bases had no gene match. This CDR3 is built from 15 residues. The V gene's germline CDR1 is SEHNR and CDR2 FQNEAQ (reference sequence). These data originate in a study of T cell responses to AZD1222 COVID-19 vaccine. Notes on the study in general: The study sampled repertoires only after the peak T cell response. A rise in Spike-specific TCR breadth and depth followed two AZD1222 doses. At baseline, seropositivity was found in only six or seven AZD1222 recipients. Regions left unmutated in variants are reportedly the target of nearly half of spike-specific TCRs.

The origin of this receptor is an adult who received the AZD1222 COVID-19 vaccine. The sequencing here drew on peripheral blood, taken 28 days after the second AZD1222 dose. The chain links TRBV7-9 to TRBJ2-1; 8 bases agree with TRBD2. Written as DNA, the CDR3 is TGTGCCAGCACGCCTAGCGGGTTTTCCTACAATGAGCAGTTCTTC. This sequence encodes CASTPSGFSYNEQFF.